A selection of T cell receptor beta chains follows, all from one sample in a study of control samples from healthy donors and cancer patients. The assay was immunoSEQ multiplex PCR, and TCRdb's table has in-frame clones only and misses some. Recorded here are around 190,000 clones; the top ten clones represent roughly 2.2%. Sequenced input: blood. All receptors derive from a woman between 25 and 40 years old in good health. Both conserved end residues are part of each CDR3. A D gene is named only where the DNA matches it firmly.

CDR3 DNA	CDR3 protein	J gene	D gene	V gene
TGTGCCAGCAGTTCAGGGGGCAATGGCTACACCTTC	CASSSGGNGYTF	TRBJ1-2	TRBD1	TRBV6-6
TGTGCCAGCACCATGGACGGAAACTATGGCTACACCTTC	CASTMDGNYGYTF	TRBJ1-2	.	TRBV6-5
TGTGCCAGCTGGATGAACACTGAAGCTTTCTTT	CASWMNTEAFF	TRBJ1-1	.	TRBV6-6
TGTGCCAGCAGTACCCAGGGCTGGGAAGCTTTCTTT	CASSTQGWEAFF	TRBJ1-1	.	TRBV28
TGTGCCACGCTGAGGTCGTCCGCGAGATACACTGAAGCTTTCTTT	CATLRSSARYTEAFF	TRBJ1-1	.	TRBV28
TGTGCCAGTACGGAGCGGGGGAATCAAGAGACCCAGTACTTC	CASTERGNQETQYF	TRBJ2-5	TRBD2	TRBV19
TGTGCCAGTAGTATAAAGGTGTATACAGAAGGGCCGATGTCGAGGGGACTCACCTACGAGCAGTACTTC	CASSIKVYTEGPMSRGLTYEQYF	TRBJ2-7	.	TRBV19
TGCGCCAGCAGCCAAGGGGCGGGACAGGGCCAAGATACGCAGTATTTT	CASSQGAGQGQDTQYF	TRBJ2-3	TRBD1	TRBV4-1
TGTGCCAGCAGCTCTCTACGGAACACTGAAGCTTTCTTT	CASSSLRNTEAFF	TRBJ1-1	.	TRBV11-2
TGCGCCAGCAGCGCCTGGGAGAACGAGGGTGAAAAACTGTTTTTT	CASSAWENEGEKLFF	TRBJ1-4	.	TRBV5-1
TGTGCCAGCAGCCAAGGGCCCGCGGAGACTGCTAAAATCCTTTACTCCTACAATGAGCAGTTCTTC	CASSQGPAETAKILYSYNEQFF	TRBJ2-1	.	TRBV3-1/TRBV3-2
TGTGCCAGCAGTTTATTTTTCGGGACAGGGTCCTCTGGGGCCAACGTCCTGACTTTC	CASSLFFGTGSSGANVLTF	TRBJ2-6	TRBD1	TRBV27
TGCGCCAGCAGCCCGGGACTAGCGGGGTTAGCAGATACGCAGTATTTT	CASSPGLAGLADTQYF	TRBJ2-3	TRBD2	TRBV4-3
TGTGCCAGCAGCCTCTGGGGCGGGGGGATGGCAGATACGCAGTATTTT	CASSLWGGGMADTQYF	TRBJ2-3	TRBD2	TRBV9
TGTGCCAGCAGTCCTGTCCGAGGGGAGATTGCTCTGAACTATGGCTACACCTTC	CASSPVRGEIALNYGYTF	TRBJ1-2	.	TRBV27
TGTGCCAGCAGCCTCGGTTCCGGGGCCAACGTCCTGACTTTC	CASSLGSGANVLTF	TRBJ2-6	.	TRBV6-4
TGTGCCAGCAGTGATTTCGGGGGGCACGGCTACACCTTC	CASSDFGGHGYTF	TRBJ1-2	.	TRBV6-4
TGTGCCAGCAGCTTTCGGGCCAGGAACACTGAAGCTTTCTTT	CASSFRARNTEAFF	TRBJ1-1	.	TRBV7-8
TGTGCCAGAAGCCCACGGACAGGGGACACTGAAGCTTTCTTT	CARSPRTGDTEAFF	TRBJ1-1	TRBD1	TRBV5-3
TGTGCCAGCAGTTATGCCCAACAGGTTAGCAATCAGCCCCAGCATTTT	CASSYAQQVSNQPQHF	TRBJ1-5	.	TRBV6-6
TGTGCCAGCAGTAACAGGGGCTCTTGGAACACTGAAGCTTTCTTT	CASSNRGSWNTEAFF	TRBJ1-1	TRBD1	TRBV6-6
TGTGCCAGTAGTAAACAGGGGGCGATTTCGACTGAAGCTTTCTTT	CASSKQGAISTEAFF	TRBJ1-1	TRBD1	TRBV19